This T cell receptor beta chain was profiled in a study of OX40 agonist ivuxolimab in advanced cancers. On the study more broadly: It was ivuxolimab, an agonistic anti-OX40 (CD134) antibody, that patients were treated with. Having had anti-PD-1, anti-PD-L1 or anti-CTLA-4 therapy before was allowed, and around 44% had some. In three patients, partial responses were observed, one with hepatocellular carcinoma and two with cutaneous melanoma.

Measured with immunoSEQ multiplex PCR; TCRdb has only the in-frame clones, and not every one. The sample consists of 45,000 to 60,000 clones, 84% of them appearing once. This CDR3 has 14 amino acids. This rearrangement joins TRBV12-2 to TRBJ1-5. TRBV12-2 is recorded as a pseudogene. The material was CD4+ or CD8+ T cells sorted from blood, obtained in a trial of the OX40 agonist ivuxolimab. The sequence came from an adult with an advanced solid tumor such as melanoma, head and neck, liver or kidney cancer. The CDR3 sequence: CASRLVESNQPQHF. Written as DNA, the CDR3 is TGTGCAAGTCGCTTAGTGGAGAGCAATCAGCCCCAGCATTTT.